The 27 T cell receptor beta chains below come from one sample, sequenced in a study of human T cells and chemical hapten exposure. The time point denotes: pre-sensitization, week 0. Specified treatment: therapeutic diphenylcyclopropenone sensitization with weekly scalp DPC. One entry per CDR3 protein, called by TCRdb with MiXCR from the RACE reads. This sample has about 350,000 distinct CDR3 sequences, with about 5% found just once. The sequences come from whole blood, collected in connection with sensitization to the hapten diphenylcyclopropenone (DPC). These receptors were taken from a woman under 30 with alopecia areata. Some clones in this sample may be carry-over from other donors' samples.

A few counts support this clonotype. The chain recombines TRBV6-1 with TRBJ1-1; TRBD1 agrees at 10 bases. Germline V gene data show CDR1 as MNHNS and CDR2 as SASEGT. There are 16 residues in the CDR3. V shed 6 bases and J 3 bases; nucleotides not matched to a gene: 10. The CDR3, as DNA: TGTGCCAGCAGAGCCAGCTCCGGACAGGGGGACACTGAAGCTTTCTTT. This gives the protein CASRASSGQGDTEAFF.

This clonotype has just a few counts. The chain links TRBV24-1 to TRBJ2-3, with 9 bases lining up with TRBD2. From germline, CDR1 is KGHDR and CDR2 SFDVKD. Trimming cost V 7 bases and J 3 bases; bases outside gene matches: 7. The CDR3 is 15 amino acids. The CDR3 loop reads CATRPGLAETDTQYF. CDR3 nucleotide sequence: TGTGCCACCAGGCCGGGACTAGCAGAAACAGATACGCAGTATTTT.

V and J are TRBV28 and TRBJ2-5; D is unclear. The CDR3 extends over 15 amino acids. Between the trimmed V and J ends, which lost 3 bases and 2 bases, there was a span of 13 bases. Germline V lookup: CDR1 MDHEN, CDR2 SYDVKM. This chain's CDR3 is CASSLGSLGQETQYF. The CDR3 DNA sequence: TGTGCCAGCAGTTTGGGGTCATTAGGGCAAGAGACCCAGTACTTC.

The rearrangement links TRBV27 to TRBJ2-3; 7 nucleotides line up with TRBD2. The CDR3 length is 15 residues. Germline values: CDR1 MNHEY, CDR2 SMNVEV (reference sequence). J lost 3 bases, V lost 1 base, and 4 bases had no gene match. The CDR3 nucleotides are TGTGCCAGCAGTTTATTGGGGGAGGGGACAGATACGCAGTATTTT. It is translated as CASSLLGEGTDTQYF.

This clonotype has at least ten counts. The chain combines TRBV6-2 or TRBV6-3 with TRBJ2-7; possibly TRBD1 or TRBD2 for D (5 bases each). Between the trimmed V and J ends, which lost 2 bases and 4 bases, there was a span of 15 bases. The CDR3 runs to 15 residues. Germline CDR1 reads MNHEY; CDR2 reads SVGEGT. CDR3 sequence (DNA): TGTGCCAGCAGTTACCCTCCAGAGGGGCGGTACGAGCAGTACTTC. The encoded protein is CASSYPPEGRYEQYF.

A few counts support this clonotype. J is TRBJ1-1 and V is TRBV6-6; D not certain. The CDR3 runs 13 residues. Trimming cost V 0 bases and J 3 bases, with 5 bases left between them. Germline V gene lookup returns CDR1 MNHNY and CDR2 SVGAGI (reference sequence). The CDR3 is CASSYSTYTEAFF. The CDR3 coding sequence is TGTGCCAGCAGTTACTCGACGTACACTGAAGCTTTCTTT.

The chain has TRBV18 and TRBJ1-5; D is undetermined. V was shortened by 3 bases and J by 3 bases, with 9 bases between the two germline ends. The CDR3 covers 14 residues. The V gene's germline CDR1 is KGHSH and CDR2 LQKENI. The CDR3 region has the DNA TGTGCCAGCTCACCTACAGCGAACAATCAGCCCCAGCATTTT. This gives the protein CASSPTANNQPQHF.

V is TRBV2 and J is TRBJ2-2; the match to TRBD1 covers 7 bases. The ends lost 6 bases at V and 2 bases at J; junction bases unmatched: 9. The length of the CDR3 is 16 residues. Looked up from germline, CDR1 is SNHLY and CDR2 is FYNNEI. The CDR3 is CASSGPTGLNTGELFF. In DNA, the CDR3 is TGTGCCAGCAGCGGACCGACAGGGTTAAACACCGGGGAGCTGTTTTTT.

This clonotype was counted a few times. This sequence joins TRBV6-2 or TRBV6-3 and TRBJ1-5; the D gene is possibly TRBD1 (5 bases). The V gene lost 2 bases and the J gene lost 7 bases, with 9 bases spanning the gap. The CDR3 is 13 amino acids. CDR1 is MNHEY, CDR2 SVGEGT, per germline. The chain's CDR3 is CASSYDGAQPQHF. In nucleotides, the CDR3 is TGTGCCAGCAGTTACGACGGGGCCCAGCCCCAGCATTTT.

This clonotype appeared a few times. The chain joins TRBV4-1 to TRBJ1-3; unclear D gene. From germline, CDR1 is MGHRA and CDR2 YSYEKL. The CDR3 has 13 residues. With 1 base removed from V and 4 bases from J, the gap between germline ends came to 5 bases. Written as DNA, the CDR3 is TGCGCCAGCAGCCAAGTCCGCGGAAACACCATATATTTT. Translation: CASSQVRGNTIYF.

This clonotype occurred a few times. The chain employs TRBV27 and TRBJ2-7; D gene ambiguous. The CDR3 is 14 amino acids. With 5 bases removed from V and 1 base from J, the gap between germline ends came to 12 bases. Germline CDR1 and CDR2: MNHEY and SMNVEV (reference sequence). The chain's CDR3 is CASSRSKKSYEQYF. In DNA form, the CDR3 reads TGTGCCAGCAGTAGATCAAAGAAGTCCTACGAGCAGTACTTC.

The sample holds a few counts of this clonotype. The J gene is TRBJ1-2, the V gene TRBV12-3 or TRBV12-4; 7 bases are shared with TRBD1. V was clipped by 7 bases and J by 8 bases; unmatched bases: 10. There are 13 residues in the CDR3. The CDR3 spells CASNPTGYWGYTF. For the CDR3, the DNA is TGTGCCAGCAACCCGACAGGGTATTGGGGCTACACCTTC.

This clonotype showed up many times. This sequence joins TRBV4-3 and TRBJ2-2, with D tentatively TRBD1 (6 bases). Trimming stripped 4 bases from V and 7 bases from J, with 19 bases between. The CDR3 sequence is 16 residues long. Germline CDR1 is LGHNA and CDR2 is YSLEER. The CDR3 sequence is CASSPQAGTLSGELFF. The DNA for the CDR3 is TGCGCCAGCAGCCCCCAAGCCGGGACACTCAGCGGGGAGCTGTTTTTT.

This chain joins TRBV11-1 and TRBJ1-2; tentative D call: TRBD1 (6 bases). Trimming pared 2 bases from V and 7 bases from J, leaving 14 bases between. Germline CDR1 reads SGHAT; CDR2 reads FQDESV (reference sequence). This CDR3 is 14 amino acids long. CDR3 in DNA: TGTGCCAGCAGCTTAATTCCAGGGGCAAGTGGCTACACCTTC. This gives the protein CASSLIPGASGYTF.

In this sample, this clonotype turned up many times. The chain recombines TRBV7-8 with TRBJ1-2; D not resolved. Trimming cost V 0 bases and J 4 bases, with 9 bases left between them. The CDR3 runs 14 residues. Germline V gene lookup returns CDR1 SGHVS and CDR2 FQNEAQ. The CDR3 here is CASSLAWDLYGYTF. DNA of the CDR3: TGTGCCAGCAGCTTAGCGTGGGATCTCTATGGCTACACCTTC.

This clonotype appeared a few times. The genes are TRBV9 and TRBJ2-3, with D unclear. The ends were cut back, 3 bases at V and 2 bases at J, with 10 bases in the middle. CDR1 is SGDLS and CDR2 is YYNGEE in the germline V gene. The CDR3 has 14 residues. The CDR3 DNA follows: TGTGCCAGCAGCGCGGAAGGTACCACAGATACGCAGTATTTT. Residues: CASSAEGTTDTQYF.

This clonotype was counted ten times or more. The rearrangement joins TRBV27 to TRBJ2-2; no clear D gene. Trimming shortened V by 5 bases and J by 1 base, and 8 bases separated the two germline ends. The CDR3 consists of 14 residues. The germline V gene encodes CDR1 MNHEY and CDR2 SMNVEV (reference sequence). CDR3 loop: CASSRLMNTGELFF. In DNA form, the CDR3 reads TGTGCCAGCAGTCGGCTCATGAACACCGGGGAGCTGTTTTTT.

This clonotype occurred a few times. CDR3 sequence reads: CASSLGKRGPESEQYF. CDR3 in DNA: TGTGCCAGCAGCTTAGGGAAGCGGGGGCCCGAGTCCGAGCAGTACTTC. The V gene is TRBV7-2, the J gene TRBJ2-7; 8 nucleotides match TRBD2. V lost 1 base, J lost 6 bases, and 11 bases stayed unmatched. Germline V lookup: CDR1 SGHTA, CDR2 FQGNSA. This CDR3 has 16 amino acids.

This clonotype occurred many times. The chain carries TRBV12-3 or TRBV12-4 and TRBJ2-1; TRBD2 matches 7 bases. V dropped 4 bases and J dropped 5; count of bases not matched to a gene: 8. The CDR3 loop spans 15 amino acids. CDR3 loop: CASSSLVGGDNEQFF. In nucleotides, the CDR3 is TGTGCCAGCAGTTCCCTAGTGGGGGGGGACAATGAGCAGTTCTTC.

The table lists this clonotype with many counts. This chain joins TRBV24-1 and TRBJ2-3; perhaps D is TRBD1 or TRBD2 (5 bases each). Trimming shortened V by 3 bases and J by 4 bases, and 16 bases separated the two germline ends. The CDR3 consists of 16 residues. In germline, CDR1 is KGHDR, CDR2 SFDVKD. CDR3 nucleotides: TGTGCCACCAGTGATCCAGGACTTCAGGGCGCAGATACGCAGTATTTT. Translation: CATSDPGLQGADTQYF.

This clonotype has at least ten counts. This chain connects TRBV10-3 to TRBJ2-7; 9 nucleotides match TRBD1. The CDR3 spans 12 residues. The V gene end was trimmed by 10 bases and the J gene end by 7 bases; junction bases not matched to a gene: 8. The germline V gene has CDR1 ENHRY and CDR2 SYGVKD. The CDR3 loop reads CATGDRVLEQYF. CDR3 bases: TGTGCCACCGGGGACAGGGTCCTGGAGCAGTACTTC.

V usage is TRBV12-3 or TRBV12-4 and J usage is TRBJ1-6; D is unclear. The V gene lost 2 bases and the J gene lost 6 bases, with 17 bases spanning the gap. CDR3 length: 17 amino acids. The CDR3 DNA is TGTGCCAGCAGTTTACTGAGCTTCGGACGGATTAATTCACCCCTCCACTTT. It codes for CASSLLSFGRINSPLHF.

As to this clonotype: Mismatch with germline at one junction end may stem from a read error. V usage is TRBV10-3 and J usage is TRBJ1-2; weak D call: TRBD1 (6 bases). The length of the CDR3 is 13 residues. The germline V gene has CDR1 ENHRY and CDR2 SYGVKD. The DNA for the CDR3 is TGTGTCATCAGGGGTCGGGGTGACTATGGCTACACCTTC. Residues: CVIRGRGDYGYTF.

Only a few counts were recorded for this clonotype. The CDR3 DNA is TGTGCCAGCAGCTCCACGGTGGTGAATAAAGCTTTCTTT. Encoded protein: CASSSTVVNKAFF. V is TRBV11-2 and J is TRBJ1-1; D uncertain. Germline CDR1 SGHAT, CDR2 FQNNGV. V was pared by 4 bases and J by 9 bases, with 15 bases between. This CDR3 spans 13 amino acids. Full variable domain (missing parts from reference TRBV11-2 and TRBJ1-1): EAGVAQSPRYKIIEKRQSVAFWCNPISGHATLYWYQQILGQGPKLLIQFQNNGVVDDSQLPKDRFSAERLKGVDSTLKIQPAKLEDSAVYLCASSSTVVNKAFFGQGTRLTVV.

The rearrangement joins TRBV12-3 or TRBV12-4 to TRBJ1-5; 10 nucleotides line up with TRBD1. The CDR3 spans 19 residues. V lost 4 bases to trimming and J lost 4 bases; unmatched junction nucleotides: 16. The CDR3 sequence is CASSSRDRGGPGLNQPQHF. The DNA of the CDR3 is TGTGCCAGCAGTTCTCGGGACAGGGGTGGCCCGGGACTAAATCAGCCCCAGCATTTT.

This clonotype has just a few counts. The rearrangement links TRBV4-2 to TRBJ1-1; possibly TRBD1 for D (5 bases). V was shortened by 3 bases and J by 10 bases, with 12 bases between the two germline ends. The CDR3 contains 12 residues. CDR1 is LGHNA and CDR2 is YNFKEQ in the germline V gene. CDR3 sequence reads: CASSHSGLAAFF. The CDR3 bases are TGTGCCAGCAGCCATTCGGGACTGGCAGCTTTCTTT.

The chain uses TRBV20-1 and TRBJ1-5; TRBD1 aligns across 9 bases. This CDR3 region has 15 residues. CDR1 and CDR2 from the germline V gene are DFQATT and SNEGSKA (reference sequence). Trimming took 6 bases from V and 9 from J; bases not matched to a gene: 15. The CDR3 nucleotides are TGCAGTGCCCAGAACCGGGACAGGGAAGGGTGGCCCCAGCATTTT. It encodes CSAQNRDREGWPQHF.